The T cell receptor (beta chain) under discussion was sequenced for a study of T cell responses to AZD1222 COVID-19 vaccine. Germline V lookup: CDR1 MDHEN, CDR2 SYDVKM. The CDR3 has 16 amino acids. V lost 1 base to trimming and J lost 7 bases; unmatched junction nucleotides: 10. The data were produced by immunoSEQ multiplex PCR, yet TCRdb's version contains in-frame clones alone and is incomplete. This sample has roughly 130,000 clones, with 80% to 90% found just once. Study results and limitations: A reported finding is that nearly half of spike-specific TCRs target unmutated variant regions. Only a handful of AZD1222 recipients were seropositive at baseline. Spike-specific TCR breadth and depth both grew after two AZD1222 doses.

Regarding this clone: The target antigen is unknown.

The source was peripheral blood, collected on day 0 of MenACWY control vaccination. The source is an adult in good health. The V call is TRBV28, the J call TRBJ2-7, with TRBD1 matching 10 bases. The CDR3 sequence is CASSLYPGQGSGEQYF. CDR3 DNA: TGTGCCAGCAGTTTATACCCGGGACAGGGGTCGGGAGAGCAGTACTTC.